Sequencing of this T cell receptor beta chain was carried out in a study of T cell repertoires in cytomegalovirus infection. The study, taken as a whole, reports: In two of eight donors, the top clonotype was HLA-C-restricted CMV-specific. The cumulative frequency of public TCR beta families identified carriers of CMV plus the relevant HLA.

In the case of this clonotype: Antigen: not known.

CDR1 is SGHDN, CDR2 FVKESK, per germline. The CDR3 is made up of 15 amino acids. Between the trimmed V and J ends, which lost 2 bases and 0 bases, there was a span of 10 bases. Each CDR3 protein is one row after TCRdb ran MiXCR on the reads. The repertoire holds 480,000 or so distinct CDR3 sequences, with approximately 10% as singletons. Material for sequencing was PBMCs. The sequence derives from a human donor in good health (CMV status not recorded). Some clones in this sample may be carry-over from other donors' samples. J is TRBJ1-1 and V is TRBV14; weak D call: TRBD1 (6 bases). The CDR3 reads CASSQQGSLNTEAFF. CDR3 DNA: TGTGCCAGCAGCCAACAGGGGTCCCTGAACACTGAAGCTTTCTTT.